The entry that follows covers one TCR beta chain sequence. The sample comes from a study of blood T cell repertoires in COVID-19. As for the study in general: Spain, Italy and the United States supplied samples that represented acute and convalescent COVID-19. In each case, the material was cDNA or gDNA derived from T cells, B-cell-depleted T cells, or PBMCs.

TCRdb keeps only in-frame clones here, not all; method: immunoSEQ multiplex PCR. The repertoire holds some 320,000 clones, with approximately 89% as singletons. Germline V gene lookup returns CDR1 SGHRS and CDR2 YFSETQ. The V gene lost 7 bases and the J gene lost 2 bases, with 7 bases spanning the gap. The CDR3 is 12 residues long. Sequencing used peripheral blood. The chain combines TRBV5-1 with TRBJ1-3; possible D gene TRBD1, 6 bases. This TCR derives from a woman aged 25-40 years with COVID-19, enrolled during active disease. Here the CDR3 DNA reads TGCGCCAGCGGGACACCTGGAAACACCATATATTTT. Translation gives CASGTPGNTIYF.